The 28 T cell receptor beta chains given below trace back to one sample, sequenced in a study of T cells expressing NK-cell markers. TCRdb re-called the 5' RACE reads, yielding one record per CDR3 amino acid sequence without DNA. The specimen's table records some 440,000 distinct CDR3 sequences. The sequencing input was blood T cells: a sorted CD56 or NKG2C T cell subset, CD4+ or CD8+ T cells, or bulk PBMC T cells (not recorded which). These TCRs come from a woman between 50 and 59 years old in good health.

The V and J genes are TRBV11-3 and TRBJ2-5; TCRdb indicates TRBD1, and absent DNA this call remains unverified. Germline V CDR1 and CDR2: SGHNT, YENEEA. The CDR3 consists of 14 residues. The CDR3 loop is CASSLRQGRETQYF.

CDR3 loop: CASSPLAGSTDTQYF. This rearrangement joins TRBV5-5 to TRBJ2-3; TCRdb's D call of TRBD2 is untestable without DNA. The CDR3 is 15 residues long. Germline values: CDR1 SGHKS, CDR2 YYEKEE (reference sequence).

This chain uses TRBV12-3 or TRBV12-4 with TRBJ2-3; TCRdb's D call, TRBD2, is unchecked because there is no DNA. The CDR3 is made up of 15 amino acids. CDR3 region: CASTGLAGIAHTQYF.

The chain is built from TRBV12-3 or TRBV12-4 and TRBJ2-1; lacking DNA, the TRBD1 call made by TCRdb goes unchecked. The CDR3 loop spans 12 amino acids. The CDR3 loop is CASSLGELKQFF.

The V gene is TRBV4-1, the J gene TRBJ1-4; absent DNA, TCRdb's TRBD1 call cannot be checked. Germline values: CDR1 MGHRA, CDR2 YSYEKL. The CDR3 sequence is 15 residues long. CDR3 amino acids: CASSQGGGRGEKLFF.

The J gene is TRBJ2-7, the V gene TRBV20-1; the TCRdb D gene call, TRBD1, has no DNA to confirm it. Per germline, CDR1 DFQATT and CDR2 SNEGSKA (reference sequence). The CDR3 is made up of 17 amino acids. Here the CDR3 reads CSAREKGRQEATYEQYF.

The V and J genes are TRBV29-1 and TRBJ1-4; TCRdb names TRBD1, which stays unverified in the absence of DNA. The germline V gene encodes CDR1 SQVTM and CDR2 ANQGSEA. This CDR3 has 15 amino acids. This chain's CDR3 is CSAGGAGATNEKLFF. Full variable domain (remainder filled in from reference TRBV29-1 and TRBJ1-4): SAVISQKPSRDICQRGTSLTIQCQVDSQVTMMFWYRQQPGQSLTLIATANQGSEATYESGFVIDKFPISRPNLTFSTLTVSNMSPEDSSIYLCSAGGAGATNEKLFFGSGTQLSVL.

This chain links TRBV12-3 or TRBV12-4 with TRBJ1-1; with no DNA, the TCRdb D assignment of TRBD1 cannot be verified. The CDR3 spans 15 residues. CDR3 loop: CASSLAGGQNTEAFF.

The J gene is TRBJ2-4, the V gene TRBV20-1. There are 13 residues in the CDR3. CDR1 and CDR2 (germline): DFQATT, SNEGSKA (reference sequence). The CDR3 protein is CSAPNRGQGIQYF.

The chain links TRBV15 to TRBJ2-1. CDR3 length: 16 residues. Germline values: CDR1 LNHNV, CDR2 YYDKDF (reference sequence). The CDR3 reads CATSRELLSSYNEQFF. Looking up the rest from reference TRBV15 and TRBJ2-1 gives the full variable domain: DAMVIQNPRYQVTQFGKPVTLSCSQTLNHNVMYWYQQKSSQAPKLLFHYYDKDFNNEADTPDNFQSRRPNTSFCFLDIRSPGLGDTAMYLCATSRELLSSYNEQFFGPGTRLTVL.

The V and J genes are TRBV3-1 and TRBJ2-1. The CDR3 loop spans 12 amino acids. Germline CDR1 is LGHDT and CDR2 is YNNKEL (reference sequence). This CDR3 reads CASSQEGRKQFF.

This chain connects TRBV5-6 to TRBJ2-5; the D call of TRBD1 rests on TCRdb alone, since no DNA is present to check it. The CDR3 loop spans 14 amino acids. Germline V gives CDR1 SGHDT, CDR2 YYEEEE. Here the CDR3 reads CASSYYGGEETQYF.

The CDR3 sequence: CATGGSRSDTQYF. The V gene is TRBV24-1, the J gene TRBJ2-3; TCRdb lists TRBD1, though no DNA is available to test this call. CDR3 length equals 13 residues. The germline V gene has CDR1 KGHDR and CDR2 SFDVKD.

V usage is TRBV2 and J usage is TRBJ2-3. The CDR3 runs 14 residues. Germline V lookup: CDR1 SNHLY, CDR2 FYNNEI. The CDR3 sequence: CASEEVSHTDTQYF.

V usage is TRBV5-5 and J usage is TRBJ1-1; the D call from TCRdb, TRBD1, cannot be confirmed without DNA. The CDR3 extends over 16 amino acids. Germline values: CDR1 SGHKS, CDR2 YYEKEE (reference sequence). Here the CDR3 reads CASSPLAPIMNTEAFF.

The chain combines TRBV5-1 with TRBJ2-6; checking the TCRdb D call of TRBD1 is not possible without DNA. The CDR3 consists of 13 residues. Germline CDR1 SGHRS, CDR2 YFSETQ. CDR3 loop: CASGDGGANVLTF.

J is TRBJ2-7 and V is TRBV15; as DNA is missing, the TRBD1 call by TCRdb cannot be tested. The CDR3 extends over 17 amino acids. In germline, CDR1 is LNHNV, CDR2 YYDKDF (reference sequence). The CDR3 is CVSLMGQGSLWGVEQYF.

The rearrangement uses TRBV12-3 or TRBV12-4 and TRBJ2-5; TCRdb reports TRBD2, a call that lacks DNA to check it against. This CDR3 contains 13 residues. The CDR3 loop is CASSSGLVETQYF.

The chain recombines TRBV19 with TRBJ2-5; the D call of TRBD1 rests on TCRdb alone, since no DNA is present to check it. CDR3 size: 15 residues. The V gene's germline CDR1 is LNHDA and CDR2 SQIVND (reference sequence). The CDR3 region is CASSLWGQGAKTQYF.

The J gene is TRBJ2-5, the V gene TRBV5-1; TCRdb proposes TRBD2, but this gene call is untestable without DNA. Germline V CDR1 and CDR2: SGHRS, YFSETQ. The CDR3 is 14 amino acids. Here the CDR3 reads CASSMGTRQETQYF.

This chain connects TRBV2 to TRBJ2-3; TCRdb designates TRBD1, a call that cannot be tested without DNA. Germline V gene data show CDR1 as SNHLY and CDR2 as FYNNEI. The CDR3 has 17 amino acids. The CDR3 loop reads CASSASGRGYDTDTQYF.

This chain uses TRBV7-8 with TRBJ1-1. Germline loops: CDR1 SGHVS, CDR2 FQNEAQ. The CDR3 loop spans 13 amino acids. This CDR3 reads CASSGFMGTEAFF. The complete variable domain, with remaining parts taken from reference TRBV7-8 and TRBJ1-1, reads GAGVSQSPRYKVAKRGQDVALRCDPISGHVSLFWYQQALGQGPEFLTYFQNEAQLDKSGLPSDRFFAERPEGSVSTLKIQRTQQEDSAVYLCASSGFMGTEAFFGQGTRLTVV.

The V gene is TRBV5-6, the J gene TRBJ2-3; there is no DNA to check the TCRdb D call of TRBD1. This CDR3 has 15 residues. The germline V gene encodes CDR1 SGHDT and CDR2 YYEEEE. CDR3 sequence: CASSSGQGQGDTQYF.

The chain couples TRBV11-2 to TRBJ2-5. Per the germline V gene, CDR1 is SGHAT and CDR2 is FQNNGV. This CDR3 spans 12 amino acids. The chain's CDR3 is CASSRKVETQYF.

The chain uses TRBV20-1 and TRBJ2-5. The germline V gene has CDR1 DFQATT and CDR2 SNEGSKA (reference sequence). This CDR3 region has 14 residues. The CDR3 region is CSARVSRTQETQYF.

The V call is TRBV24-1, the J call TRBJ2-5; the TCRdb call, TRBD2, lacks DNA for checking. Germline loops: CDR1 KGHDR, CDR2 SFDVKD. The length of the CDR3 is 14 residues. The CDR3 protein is CATSVGGPGETQYF.

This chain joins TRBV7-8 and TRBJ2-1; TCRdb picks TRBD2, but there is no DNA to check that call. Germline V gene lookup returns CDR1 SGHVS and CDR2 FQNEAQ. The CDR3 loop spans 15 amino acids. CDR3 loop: CASSSGLGSYNEQFF.

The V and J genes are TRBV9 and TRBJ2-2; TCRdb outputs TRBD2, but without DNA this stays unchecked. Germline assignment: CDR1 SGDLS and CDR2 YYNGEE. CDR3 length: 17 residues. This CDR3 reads CASSVGGSGVNTGELFF.